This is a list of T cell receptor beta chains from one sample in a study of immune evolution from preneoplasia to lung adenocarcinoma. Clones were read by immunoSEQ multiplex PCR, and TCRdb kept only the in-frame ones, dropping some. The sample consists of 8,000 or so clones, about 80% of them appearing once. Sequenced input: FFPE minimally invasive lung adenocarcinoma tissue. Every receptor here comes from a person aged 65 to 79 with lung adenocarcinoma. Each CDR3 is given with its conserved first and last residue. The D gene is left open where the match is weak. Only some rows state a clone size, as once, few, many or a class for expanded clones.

DNA: TGTGCCAGCAGTTTTCGGGACAGACCCAATCAGCCCCAGCATTTT
CDR3: CASSFRDRPNQPQHF
V: TRBV28
D: TRBD1
J: TRBJ1-5
size: NA

DNA: TGTGCCAGCAGCTTAGCCCCAGGGGGAGACAATTCACCCCTCCACTTT
CDR3: CASSLAPGGDNSPLHF
V: TRBV7-6
D: TRBD1
J: TRBJ1-6
size: NA

DNA: TGTGCCAGCAGCCCTAGACGAGGCATGAACACTGAAGCTTTCTTT
CDR3: CASSPRRGMNTEAFF
V: TRBV7-8
D: NA
J: TRBJ1-1
size: NA

DNA: TGCAGCGTTTCCAGGGGCCGAGGAGCAGATACGCAGTATTTT
CDR3: CSVSRGRGADTQYF
V: TRBV29-1
D: NA
J: TRBJ2-3
size: NA

DNA: TGTGCCAGCAGCTCAGGGGCGACGAACACCGGGGAGCTGTTTTTT
CDR3: CASSSGATNTGELFF
V: TRBV2
D: NA
J: TRBJ2-2
size: NA

DNA: TGTGCCAGCAGCTTATGGCCCGAACAGGGGGCCTACAATGAGCAGTTCTTC
CDR3: CASSLWPEQGAYNEQFF
V: TRBV7-9
D: TRBD1
J: TRBJ2-1
size: NA

DNA: TGTGCCATCGGGTGGAAGCGGGGGGGGGACTACAATGAGCAGTTCTTC
CDR3: CAIGWKRGGDYNEQFF
V: TRBV10-3
D: TRBD2
J: TRBJ2-1
size: NA

DNA: TGCGCCAGCAGCCAAGATCCAGGGAATAGCAATCAGCCCCAGCATTTT
CDR3: CASSQDPGNSNQPQHF
V: TRBV4-1
D: NA
J: TRBJ1-5
size: NA

DNA: TGTGCCAGCAGTGACCCTTTGAACACTGAAGCTTTCTTT
CDR3: CASSDPLNTEAFF
V: TRBV6-4
D: NA
J: TRBJ1-1
size: NA

DNA: TGTGCCAGCAGCAAAGGCCCCATTCAGGGAGAAGGGATAGCCAAAAACATTCAGTACTTC
CDR3: CASSKGPIQGEGIAKNIQYF
V: TRBV21-1
D: NA
J: TRBJ2-4
size: NA

DNA: TGTGCCAGCAGCCAAGAGTGGACTAGCGATTACGAGCAGTACTTC
CDR3: CASSQEWTSDYEQYF
V: TRBV4-2
D: TRBD2
J: TRBJ2-7
size: NA

DNA: TGTGCCAGCAGCCGTATGGACAGGGCGGGTGAAGCTTTCTTT
CDR3: CASSRMDRAGEAFF
V: TRBV7-9
D: TRBD1
J: TRBJ1-1
size: NA

DNA: TGTGCCAGCAGCAAAGTCGGGTCGGAGGGACTAGCGGGAGTTACAGAGACCCAGTACTTC
CDR3: CASSKVGSEGLAGVTETQYF
V: TRBV21-1
D: NA
J: TRBJ2-5
size: NA

DNA: TGTGCCAGCAGCTTGGGAGGGACCCCTAGGTACGAGCAGTACTTC
CDR3: CASSLGGTPRYEQYF
V: TRBV5-6
D: NA
J: TRBJ2-7
size: NA

DNA: TGCGCCAGCAGCTTCACCCCTGGGGGGATCTACGAGCAGTACTTC
CDR3: CASSFTPGGIYEQYF
V: TRBV5-1
D: NA
J: TRBJ2-7
size: NA

DNA: TGCGCCAGCAGCTTGCTGTACTTC
CDR3: CASSLLYF
V: TRBV5-1
D: NA
J: TRBJ2-7
size: few

DNA: TGCGCCAGCAGCACCCGGGTGAGACTGGATACCTACGAGCAGTACTTC
CDR3: CASSTRVRLDTYEQYF
V: TRBV5-1
D: NA
J: TRBJ2-7
size: once

DNA: TGTGCCTGGAATCAAGCGAGGCCCGGGGAGCTGTTTTTT
CDR3: CAWNQARPGELFF
V: TRBV30
D: NA
J: TRBJ2-2
size: NA

DNA: TGTGCCAGCAGTTCCCCAGGGCTGGGCCCCCTGGCCAGCTTC
CDR3: CASSSPGLGPLASF
V: TRBV28
D: NA
J: TRBJ2-7
size: NA

DNA: TGTGCCAGCAGCCAAGATGAAGGCAGGGGGCGAAATTCACCCCTCCACTTT
CDR3: CASSQDEGRGRNSPLHF
V: TRBV4-2
D: TRBD1
J: TRBJ1-6
size: NA

DNA: TGTGCCAGCAGGAGTTTCACAGGGAGAGACTATGGCTACACCTTC
CDR3: CASRSFTGRDYGYTF
V: TRBV11-2
D: NA
J: TRBJ1-2
size: NA

DNA: TGTGCCAGCAGCTTAGAATCAGGGATAAACTATGGCTACACCTTC
CDR3: CASSLESGINYGYTF
V: TRBV11-2
D: NA
J: TRBJ1-2
size: NA

DNA: TGCAGCGTTGCCCAGGGTGGGACAGATACGCAGTATTTT
CDR3: CSVAQGGTDTQYF
V: TRBV29-1
D: NA
J: TRBJ2-3
size: few

DNA: TGTGCCAGCAGCTCATACAGGGGGCAATCTGGCTACACCTTC
CDR3: CASSSYRGQSGYTF
V: TRBV7-3
D: TRBD1
J: TRBJ1-2
size: once

DNA: TGTGCCAGCTCACCAGTCCAAGAGACCCAGTACTTC
CDR3: CASSPVQETQYF
V: TRBV18
D: NA
J: TRBJ2-5
size: NA

DNA: TGCAGCGTTCGACAGGGGAGCAACACTGAAGCTTTCTTT
CDR3: CSVRQGSNTEAFF
V: TRBV29-1
D: TRBD1
J: TRBJ1-1
size: NA

DNA: TGTGCCAGCAGTGAACGCGGTAACTATGGCTACACCTTC
CDR3: CASSERGNYGYTF
V: TRBV6-1
D: NA
J: TRBJ1-2
size: NA

DNA: TGTGCCAGCAACAGGGGGCTGGGTCCCGGGGAGCTGTTTTTT
CDR3: CASNRGLGPGELFF
V: TRBV5-3
D: TRBD1
J: TRBJ2-2
size: few

DNA: TGCAGCGTTGCCCGACTAGCGGGGGGGTCCGAGCAGTACTTC
CDR3: CSVARLAGGSEQYF
V: TRBV29-1
D: TRBD2
J: TRBJ2-7
size: NA

DNA: TGTGCCAGCAAAGCATGTTCTAGCGGGAGGCCAGAGACCCAGTACTTC
CDR3: CASKACSSGRPETQYF
V: TRBV21-1
D: NA
J: TRBJ2-5
size: NA

DNA: TGTGCCAGCAGCTCAAGGGACGGGGCCACTGAAGCTTTCTTT
CDR3: CASSSRDGATEAFF
V: TRBV7-9
D: NA
J: TRBJ1-1
size: NA

DNA: TGTGCCAGCAGCAGGGGAAGCGGGGGGGCCTTCGATGAGCAGTTCTTC
CDR3: CASSRGSGGAFDEQFF
V: TRBV11-2
D: TRBD2
J: TRBJ2-1
size: NA

DNA: TGCAGCGTTACGACTGGGGGCGGCGGTGAGCAGTTCTTC
CDR3: CSVTTGGGGEQFF
V: TRBV29-1
D: NA
J: TRBJ2-1
size: NA

DNA: TGTGCCAGCGGAACCGGGACAGGTGTCTCTGAAGCTTTCTTT
CDR3: CASGTGTGVSEAFF
V: TRBV7-9
D: TRBD1
J: TRBJ1-1
size: once

DNA: TGTGCCAGCTCACCACAGGGGCAGAACACCGGGGAGCTGTTTTTT
CDR3: CASSPQGQNTGELFF
V: TRBV18
D: NA
J: TRBJ2-2
size: NA

DNA: TGTGCCAGCAGCAAAGACGGACACACTGAAGCTTTCTTT
CDR3: CASSKDGHTEAFF
V: TRBV21-1
D: NA
J: TRBJ1-1
size: NA

DNA: TGTGCCAGCAGCTTAGCGGGAGGGCTAGAGACCCAGTACTTC
CDR3: CASSLAGGLETQYF
V: TRBV7-9
D: TRBD2
J: TRBJ2-5
size: NA

DNA: TGTGCCAGCAGTGGCCAGGATAATTCACCCCTCCACTTT
CDR3: CASSGQDNSPLHF
V: TRBV2
D: NA
J: TRBJ1-6
size: NA

DNA: TGTGCCAGCAGCTATCGAGGGCTGGGAGCTTTCTTT
CDR3: CASSYRGLGAFF
V: TRBV11-2
D: NA
J: TRBJ1-1
size: NA

DNA: TGTGCCAGCAGCCTGTGGACTAGCGGGAGGACGAATGAGCAGTTCTTC
CDR3: CASSLWTSGRTNEQFF
V: TRBV7-9
D: TRBD2
J: TRBJ2-1
size: once

DNA: TGTGCCAGCAGAAGGACAGGGTCAGAGTATGGCTACACCTTC
CDR3: CASRRTGSEYGYTF
V: TRBV6-5
D: TRBD1
J: TRBJ1-2
size: NA

DNA: TGCAGCGTTGAAGGAGATAAAGCGGGAGGGGCCTACGAGCAGTACTTC
CDR3: CSVEGDKAGGAYEQYF
V: TRBV29-1
D: TRBD2
J: TRBJ2-7
size: NA

DNA: TGTGCCAGCAGCTCGAGAGGGTCAGGGTACGCCAAAAACATTCAGTACTTC
CDR3: CASSSRGSGYAKNIQYF
V: TRBV5-4
D: NA
J: TRBJ2-4
size: NA

DNA: TGTGCCTGGACCCGGGACAGCGCGTGGGGTTTTTATCGCTACACCTTC
CDR3: CAWTRDSAWGFYRYTF
V: TRBV30
D: TRBD1
J: TRBJ1-2
size: NA

DNA: TGTGCCAGCAGCTTTAAAACGGGACAGACTCTCAATCAGCCCCAGCATTTT
CDR3: CASSFKTGQTLNQPQHF
V: TRBV7-4
D: TRBD1
J: TRBJ1-5
size: NA

DNA: TGCGCCAGCAGCCAAGATCAGGGTTCTGAAGCTTTCTTT
CDR3: CASSQDQGSEAFF
V: TRBV4-1
D: NA
J: TRBJ1-1
size: NA

DNA: TGTGCCAGCAGCTCCACAGCCCTCAGTGAGACCATATATTTT
CDR3: CASSSTALSETIYF
V: TRBV7-9
D: NA
J: TRBJ1-3
size: NA

DNA: TGTGCCAGCAGCCCAACAGGGGCACTAGGGAATGGCTACACCTTC
CDR3: CASSPTGALGNGYTF
V: TRBV5-8
D: TRBD1
J: TRBJ1-2
size: NA

DNA: TGTGCCAGCAGTCCACAGTTCTCCTACGAGCAGTACTTC
CDR3: CASSPQFSYEQYF
V: TRBV28
D: NA
J: TRBJ2-7
size: few

DNA: TGTGCCTGGGAAAGACAGACTTACACTGAAGCTTTCTTT
CDR3: CAWERQTYTEAFF
V: TRBV30
D: NA
J: TRBJ1-1
size: NA

DNA: TGTGCCTGGAGACCCCCTCTAGTCCGCTCCGAGCAGTACTTC
CDR3: CAWRPPLVRSEQYF
V: TRBV30
D: NA
J: TRBJ2-7
size: NA

DNA: TGTGCCAGCAGACCTCGGGGCAGGGAAGAGATCCAGTACTTC
CDR3: CASRPRGREEIQYF
V: TRBV5-4
D: NA
J: TRBJ2-5
size: NA

DNA: TGTGCCTGGAGTGTACTACTTCACACCGGGGAGCTGTTTTTT
CDR3: CAWSVLLHTGELFF
V: TRBV30
D: NA
J: TRBJ2-2
size: NA